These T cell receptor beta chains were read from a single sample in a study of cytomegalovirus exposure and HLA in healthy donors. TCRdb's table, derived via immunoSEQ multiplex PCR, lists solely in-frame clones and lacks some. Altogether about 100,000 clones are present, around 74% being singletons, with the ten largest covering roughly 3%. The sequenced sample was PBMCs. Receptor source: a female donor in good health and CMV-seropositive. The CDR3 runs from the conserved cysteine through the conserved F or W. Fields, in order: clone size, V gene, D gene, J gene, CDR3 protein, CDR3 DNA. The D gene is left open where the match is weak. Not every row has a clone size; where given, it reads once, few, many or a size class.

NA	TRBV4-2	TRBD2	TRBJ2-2	CASSQDDGLGILFF	TGTGCCAGCAGCCAAGACGACGGACTAGGAATCCTGTTTTTT
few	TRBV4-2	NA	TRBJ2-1	CASKAGAYNEQFF	TGTGCCAGCAAGGCGGGTGCCTACAATGAGCAGTTCTTC
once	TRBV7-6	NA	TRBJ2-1	CASSFSREMYLNEQFF	TGTGCCAGCAGCTTTTCACGGGAGATGTACCTCAATGAGCAGTTCTTC
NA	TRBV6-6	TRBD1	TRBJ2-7	CASSYQGTVGPYF	TGTGCCAGCAGCTACCAGGGGACAGTAGGTCCGTACTTC
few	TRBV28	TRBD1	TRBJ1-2	CASTFRGGGYTF	TGTGCCAGCACCTTTAGAGGGGGCGGCTACACCTTC
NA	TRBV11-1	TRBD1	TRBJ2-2	CASLQDRGWTGELFF	TGTGCCAGCTTGCAGGACAGGGGATGGACCGGGGAGCTGTTTTTT
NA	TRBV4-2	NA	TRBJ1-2	CASSQDPAGYGYTF	TGTGCCAGCAGCCAAGATCCGGCAGGCTATGGCTACACCTTC
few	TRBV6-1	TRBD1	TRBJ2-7	CASSDKQGVNEQYF	TGTGCCAGCAGTGACAAACAGGGGGTAAACGAGCAGTACTTC
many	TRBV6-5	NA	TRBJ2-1	CASSLRGNEQFF	TGTGCCAGCAGTCTTAGAGGAAATGAGCAGTTCTTC
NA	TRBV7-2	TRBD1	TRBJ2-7	CASSLGGQLSYEQYF	TGTGCCAGCAGCTTAGGGGGACAGTTATCCTACGAGCAGTACTTC
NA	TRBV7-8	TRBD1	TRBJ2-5	CASSPLKGARETQYF	TGTGCCAGCAGCCCCCTAAAGGGGGCGAGGGAGACCCAGTACTTC
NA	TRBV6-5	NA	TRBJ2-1	CASSYRESYNEQFF	TGTGCCAGCAGTTACAGGGAGTCCTACAATGAGCAGTTCTTC
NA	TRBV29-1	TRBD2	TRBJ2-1	CSVEVVSGASSYNEQFF	TGCAGCGTTGAAGTTGTTAGCGGGGCAAGCTCCTACAATGAGCAGTTCTTC
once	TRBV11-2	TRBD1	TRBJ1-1	CASSFTGVGTEAFF	TGTGCCAGCAGCTTCACAGGGGTTGGGACTGAAGCTTTCTTT
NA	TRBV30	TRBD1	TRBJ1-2	CAWSPDRGYGYTF	TGTGCCTGGAGCCCAGACAGGGGCTATGGCTACACCTTC
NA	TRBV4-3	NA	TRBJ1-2	CASSQDEDTYPYGYTF	TGCGCCAGCAGCCAAGACGAGGACACATACCCCTATGGCTACACCTTC
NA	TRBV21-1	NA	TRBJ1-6	CASSKVWAGTGNSPLHF	TGTGCCAGCAGCAAAGTGTGGGCCGGGACAGGGAATTCACCCCTCCACTTT
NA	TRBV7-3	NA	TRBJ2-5	CASSLTRVETQYF	TGTGCCAGCAGCTTAACGAGGGTGGAGACCCAGTACTTC
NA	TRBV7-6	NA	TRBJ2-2	CASSLGAFGNTGELFF	TGTGCCAGCAGCTTAGGGGCTTTTGGGAACACCGGGGAGCTGTTTTTT
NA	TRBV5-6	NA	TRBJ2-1	CASSFDRHNEQFF	TGTGCCAGCAGCTTTGACAGACACAATGAGCAGTTCTTC
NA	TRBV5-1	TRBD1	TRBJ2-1	CASGGSGGHNNEQFF	TGCGCCAGCGGAGGATCAGGGGGCCATAACAATGAGCAGTTCTTC
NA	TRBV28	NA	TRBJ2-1	CASSTVGGEGVNEQFF	TGTGCCAGCAGTACCGTAGGGGGAGAGGGAGTCAATGAGCAGTTCTTC
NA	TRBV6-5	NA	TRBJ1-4	CASSSGQGVGEKLFF	TGTGCCAGCAGTTCCGGCCAGGGTGTAGGCGAAAAACTGTTTTTT
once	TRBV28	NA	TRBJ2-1	CASSLAGATYNEQFF	TGTGCCAGCAGTTTAGCAGGGGCTACCTACAATGAGCAGTTCTTC
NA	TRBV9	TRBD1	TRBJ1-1	CASSFRDSGNTEAFF	TGTGCCAGCAGCTTCCGGGACAGCGGAAACACTGAAGCTTTCTTT
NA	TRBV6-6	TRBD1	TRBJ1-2	CASSYSSGQGDGYTF	TGTGCCAGCAGTTACTCGAGTGGACAGGGAGATGGCTACACCTTC
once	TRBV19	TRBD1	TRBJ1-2	CASGQGNYGYTF	TGTGCCAGCGGACAGGGAAACTATGGCTACACCTTC
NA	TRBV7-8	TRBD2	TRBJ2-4	CASSLGGTSGAKNIQYF	TGTGCCAGCAGCCTGGGTGGGACTAGCGGAGCCAAAAACATTCAGTACTTC
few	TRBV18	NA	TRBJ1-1	CASSPGQGGTEAFF	TGTGCCAGCTCACCAGGGCAGGGAGGCACTGAAGCTTTCTTT
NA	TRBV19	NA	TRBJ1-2	CASTPSLQGYGYTF	TGTGCCAGTACCCCCTCCCTACAGGGCTATGGCTACACCTTC
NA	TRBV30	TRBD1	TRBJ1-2	CAWDDYRGPTF	TGTGCCTGGGACGACTACAGGGGGCCCACCTTC
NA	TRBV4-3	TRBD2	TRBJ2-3	CASSQGLAGGDTQYF	TGCGCCAGCAGCCAGGGACTAGCGGGGGGGGATACGCAGTATTTT
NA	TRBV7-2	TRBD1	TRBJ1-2	CASSVNRGLDGYTF	TGTGCCAGCAGCGTCAACAGGGGGCTGGATGGCTACACCTTC
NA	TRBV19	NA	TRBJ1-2	CASSWRGGSYDYTF	TGTGCCAGTAGTTGGCGGGGGGGGTCATACGACTACACCTTC
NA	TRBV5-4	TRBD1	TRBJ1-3	CASSLGQGAGNTIYF	TGTGCCAGCAGCTTGGGACAGGGGGCTGGAAACACCATATATTTT
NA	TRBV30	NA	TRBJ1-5	CAWSSGGGQPQHF	TGTGCCTGGAGCTCTGGGGGGGGGCAGCCCCAGCATTTT
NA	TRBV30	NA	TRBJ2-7	CAWRGAPSYEQYF	TGTGCCTGGAGAGGGGCCCCGTCCTACGAGCAGTACTTC
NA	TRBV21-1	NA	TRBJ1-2	CASGAGMGQGYTF	TGTGCCAGCGGGGCAGGGATGGGGCAAGGCTACACCTTC
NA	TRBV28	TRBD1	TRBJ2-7	CASSLTPRQGYEQYF	TGTGCCAGCAGTTTAACCCCTCGACAGGGCTACGAGCAGTACTTC
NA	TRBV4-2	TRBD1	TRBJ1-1	CASSQDGTASRVGTEAFF	TGTGCCAGCAGCCAAGATGGGACAGCTAGTAGGGTGGGCACTGAAGCTTTCTTT
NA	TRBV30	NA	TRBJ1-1	CAWSKHGEAFF	TGTGCCTGGAGTAAGCACGGTGAAGCTTTCTTT
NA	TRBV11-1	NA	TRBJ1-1	CASSLRGPNTEAFF	TGTGCCAGCAGCTTGCGGGGACCGAACACTGAAGCTTTCTTT
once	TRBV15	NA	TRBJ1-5	CATSRDLASNQPQHF	TGTGCCACCAGCAGAGATTTAGCCAGCAATCAGCCCCAGCATTTT
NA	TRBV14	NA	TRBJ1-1	CASSQDLTMNTEAFF	TGTGCCAGCAGCCAAGACTTGACAATGAACACTGAAGCTTTCTTT
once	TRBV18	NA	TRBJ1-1	CASFPGVGNTEAFF	TGTGCCAGCTTCCCCGGGGTAGGGAACACTGAAGCTTTCTTT
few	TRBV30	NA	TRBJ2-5	CAWSRERETQYF	TGTGCCTGGAGTCGGGAGAGAGAGACCCAGTACTTC
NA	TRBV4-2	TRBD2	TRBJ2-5	CASSRDSSGGARETQYF	TGTGCCAGCAGCCGCGACTCTAGCGGGGGGGCCAGAGAGACCCAGTACTTC
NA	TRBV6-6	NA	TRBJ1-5	CASNLRGEGQPQHF	TGTGCCAGCAACTTACGGGGGGAAGGTCAGCCCCAGCATTTT
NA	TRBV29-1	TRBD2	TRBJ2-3	CSVRTPSGTSGGPTDTQYF	TGCAGCGTTAGAACCCCCTCCGGGACTAGCGGGGGCCCCACAGATACGCAGTATTTT
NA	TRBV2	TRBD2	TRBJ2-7	CASRPGTSGYEQYF	TGTGCCAGCAGGCCCGGGACTAGCGGGTACGAGCAGTACTTC